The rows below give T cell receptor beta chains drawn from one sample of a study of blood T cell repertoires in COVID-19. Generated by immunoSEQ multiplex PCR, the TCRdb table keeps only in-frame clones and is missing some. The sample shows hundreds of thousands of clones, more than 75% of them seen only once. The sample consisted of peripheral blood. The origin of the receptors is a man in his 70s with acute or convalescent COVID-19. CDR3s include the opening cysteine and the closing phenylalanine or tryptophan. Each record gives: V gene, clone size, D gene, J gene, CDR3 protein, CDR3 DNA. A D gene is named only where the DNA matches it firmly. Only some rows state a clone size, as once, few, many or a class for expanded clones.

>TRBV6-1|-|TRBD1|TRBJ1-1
CASSGLSGTANTEAFF
TGTGCCAGCAGTGGACTGTCCGGGACAGCCAACACTGAAGCTTTCTTT
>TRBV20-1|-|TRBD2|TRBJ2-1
CSASWREGYNEQFF
TGCAGTGCTAGTTGGAGGGAGGGCTACAATGAGCAGTTCTTC
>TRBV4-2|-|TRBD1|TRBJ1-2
CASSQRQGDGYTF
TGTGCCAGCAGCCAGAGACAGGGGGATGGCTACACCTTC
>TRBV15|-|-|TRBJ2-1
CATSRASGGFNEQFF
TGTGCCACCAGCAGAGCGAGTGGGGGGTTCAATGAGCAGTTCTTC
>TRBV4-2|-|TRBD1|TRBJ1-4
CASSPATDRARGELFF
TGTGCCAGCAGCCCCGCCACCGACAGGGCGCGGGGGGAACTGTTTTTT
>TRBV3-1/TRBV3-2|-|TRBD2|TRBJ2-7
CASRPGTTTGQQYF
TGTGCCAGCAGGCCCGGGACTACCACGGGCCAGCAGTACTTC
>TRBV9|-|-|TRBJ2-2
CASRSEGGNTGELFF
TGTGCCAGCAGAAGTGAGGGAGGGAACACCGGGGAGCTGTTTTTT
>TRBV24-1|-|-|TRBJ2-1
CATSDQPGYNEQFF
TGTGCCACCAGTGATCAACCGGGATACAATGAGCAGTTCTTC
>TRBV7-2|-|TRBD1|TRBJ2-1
CASSLANYRGHLYNEQFF
TGTGCCAGCAGCTTAGCGAATTACAGGGGGCACTTGTACAATGAGCAGTTCTTC
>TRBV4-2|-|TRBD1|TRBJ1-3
CASSQDGTEGNTIYF
TGTGCCAGCAGCCAAGATGGGACAGAGGGAAACACCATATATTTT
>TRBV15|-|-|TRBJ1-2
CATSRDRVRGSEGYTF
TGTGCCACCAGCAGAGATAGGGTTAGGGGAAGCGAAGGCTACACCTTC
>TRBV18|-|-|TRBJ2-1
CASPSSELGASGSINNEQFF
TGTGCCAGCCCCAGTTCGGAGCTGGGGGCTAGCGGATCGATCAACAATGAGCAGTTCTTC
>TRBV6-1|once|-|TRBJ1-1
CASSDRRGGMNTEAFF
TGTGCCAGCAGTGATAGGAGGGGGGGAATGAACACTGAAGCTTTCTTT
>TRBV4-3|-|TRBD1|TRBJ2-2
CASSQVGDRNTGELFF
TGCGCCAGCAGCCAAGTAGGGGACAGGAACACCGGGGAGCTGTTTTTT
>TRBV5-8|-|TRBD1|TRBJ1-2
CASSRVGQAGLYGYTF
TGTGCCAGCAGCCGAGTCGGACAGGCCGGTTTGTATGGCTACACCTTC
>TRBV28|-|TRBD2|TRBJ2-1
CASSPLGSGRYEQFF
TGTGCCAGCAGTCCCCTAGGTAGCGGGAGATATGAGCAGTTCTTC
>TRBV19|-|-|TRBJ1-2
CASSRGGGVSGYTF
TGTGCCAGTAGTAGGGGAGGAGGGGTATCCGGCTACACCTTC
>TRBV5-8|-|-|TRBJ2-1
CASSLAREDEQFF
TGTGCCAGCAGCTTGGCCCGGGAAGATGAGCAGTTCTTC
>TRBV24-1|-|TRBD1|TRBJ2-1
CATSDSGTGRDEQFF
TGTGCCACCAGTGACTCCGGGACAGGGCGGGATGAGCAGTTCTTC
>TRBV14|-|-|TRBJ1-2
CASSRRDSGYTF
TGTGCCAGCAGCCGGCGCGACAGCGGGTACACCTTC
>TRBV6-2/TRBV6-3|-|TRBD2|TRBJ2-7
CASSPPPSGGFSYEQYF
TGTGCCAGCAGTCCACCCCCTAGCGGGGGGTTCTCCTACGAGCAGTACTTC
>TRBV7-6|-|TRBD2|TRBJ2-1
CASSLVGLAGGLYNEQFF
TGTGCCAGCAGCTTAGTGGGACTAGCGGGAGGGCTCTACAATGAGCAGTTCTTC
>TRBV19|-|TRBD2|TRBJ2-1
CASSSGGSSYNEQFF
TGTGCCAGTAGTTCGGGGGGGAGCTCCTACAATGAGCAGTTCTTC
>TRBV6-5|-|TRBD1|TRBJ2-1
CASSSPRDRGHNEQFF
TGTGCCAGCAGTTCCCCCCGGGACAGGGGACACAATGAGCAGTTCTTC
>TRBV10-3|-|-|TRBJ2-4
CAISEWQGHIQYF
TGTGCCATCAGTGAGTGGCAGGGTCACATTCAGTACTTC
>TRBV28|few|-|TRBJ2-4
CASSFPTGIQYF
TGTGCCAGCAGTTTCCCCACAGGAATTCAGTACTTC
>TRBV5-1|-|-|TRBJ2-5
CASSLGVDWRPQYF
TGCGCCAGCAGCTTGGGGGTGGACTGGAGGCCCCAGTACTTC
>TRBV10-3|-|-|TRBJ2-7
CAISSFGVGYEQYF
TGTGCCATCAGTTCCTTCGGGGTTGGCTACGAGCAGTACTTC
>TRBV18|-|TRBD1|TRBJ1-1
CASSPGQGRTNTEAFF
TGTGCCAGCTCACCAGGACAGGGTAGAACGAACACTGAAGCTTTCTTT
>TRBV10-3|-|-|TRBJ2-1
CAISESGQIQQFF
TGTGCCATCAGTGAGTCGGGCCAAATTCAGCAGTTCTTC